This T cell receptor beta chain stems from a study of blood T cell repertoires in COVID-19. Study as a whole: Samples representing acute and convalescent COVID-19 were sourced from the United States, Italy and Spain. PBMCs, B-cell-depleted T cells, or T cells provided the cDNA or gDNA that made up the material.

TCRdb's copy holds only in-frame clones and misses some; the assay was immunoSEQ multiplex PCR. Found here are 150,000 to 200,000 clones, 70% to 90% of them singletons; the top ten hold approximately 11%. The germline V gene encodes CDR1 SNHLY and CDR2 FYNNEI. Between the trimmed V and J ends, which lost 7 bases and 5 bases, there was a span of 14 bases. This CDR3 region has 13 residues. The TCR originated in a human donor with active or convalescent COVID-19. The donor label of this sample is uncertain. Material: peripheral blood. The chain combines TRBV2 with TRBJ1-1; D might be TRBD1 (5 bases). The CDR3 DNA reads as TGTGCCAGCAAGGTAGGGGTGGCGACTGAAGCTTTCTTT. This sequence encodes CASKVGVATEAFF.